The next 20 T cell receptor beta chains were all read from a single sample in a study of OX40 agonist ivuxolimab in advanced cancers. Sequencing used immunoSEQ multiplex PCR; TCRdb keeps in-frame clones, though not all of them. In the table there are some 39,000 clones, more than 80% of which are singletons. This specimen consisted of CD4+ or CD8+ T cells sorted from blood, obtained in a trial of the OX40 agonist ivuxolimab. These receptors were obtained from an adult with an advanced solid tumor such as melanoma, head and neck, liver or kidney cancer.

The chain combines TRBV30 with TRBJ1-1; D is undetermined. Germline lookup yields CDR1 GTSNPN and CDR2 SVGIG (reference sequence). V dropped 0 bases and J dropped 2 bases, with 10 bases sitting between them. This CDR3 spans 14 amino acids. The CDR3 nucleotides read TGTGCCTGGAGTGTAAAGGGTAGTAACACTGAAGCTTTCTTT. Its protein is CAWSVKGSNTEAFF.

This CDR3 reads CASRQYYEQYF. For the CDR3, the DNA is TGTGCCAGCAGGCAGTACTACGAGCAGTACTTC. The V call is TRBV6-1, the J call TRBJ2-7; D unresolved. CDR1 and CDR2 (germline): MNHNS, SASEGT. This CDR3 contains 11 residues. V was shortened by 6 bases and J by 3 bases, with 6 bases between the two germline ends.

This rearrangement joins TRBV7-2 to TRBJ2-1; tentative D call: TRBD2 (6 bases). This CDR3 is built from 15 residues. The germline V and J ends were trimmed by 2 bases and 6 bases, with 14 bases remaining between them. Germline CDR1 SGHTA, CDR2 FQGNSA. The CDR3 sequence is CASSLIVLAGNEQFF. The CDR3 bases are TGTGCCAGCAGCTTAATCGTACTAGCAGGCAATGAGCAGTTCTTC.

The chain employs TRBV5-1 and TRBJ2-7; 9 bases are a match to TRBD1. CDR1 is SGHRS, CDR2 YFSETQ, per germline. The CDR3 covers 16 residues. V lost 2 bases, J lost 4 bases, and 10 bases stayed unmatched. CDR3 amino acids: CASSLAEGTGSYEQYF. The DNA of the CDR3 is TGCGCCAGCAGCTTAGCCGAGGGGACAGGGAGTTACGAGCAGTACTTC.

The chain has TRBV7-9 and TRBJ1-1; D remains unclear. The germline V gene has CDR1 SEHNR and CDR2 FQNEAQ (reference sequence). The CDR3 has 13 amino acids. Trimming stripped 4 bases from V and 0 bases from J, with 6 bases between. CDR3 region: CASSSSVNTEAFF. The CDR3 DNA reads TGTGCCAGCAGCTCCTCCGTGAACACTGAAGCTTTCTTT.

This rearrangement joins TRBV2 to TRBJ1-1; the D is unclear. Trimming left V 5 bases short and J 0 bases short, with 13 bases between. There are 15 residues in the CDR3. Per germline, CDR1 SNHLY and CDR2 FYNNEI. CDR3 protein: CASSPLYGMNTEAFF. DNA for the CDR3: TGTGCCAGCAGTCCCCTGTACGGAATGAACACTGAAGCTTTCTTT.

The chain links TRBV30 to TRBJ2-7, with a tentative D call TRBD2 (5 bases). The V gene's germline CDR1 is GTSNPN and CDR2 SVGIG (reference sequence). V lost 0 bases, J lost 0 bases, and 9 bases lay in between. CDR3 size: 14 residues. CDR3 in DNA: TGTGCCTGGAGTGTTAAAGGGAGCTCCTACGAGCAGTACGTC. It yields the protein CAWSVKGSSYEQYV.

This sequence joins TRBV27 and TRBJ1-2; D ambiguous. The V gene lost 2 bases and the J gene lost 8 bases, with 15 bases spanning the gap. The CDR3 is 14 residues long. CDR1 is MNHEY and CDR2 is SMNVEV in the germline V gene (reference sequence). The CDR3 spells CASSLLDGFGGYTF. The CDR3 DNA sequence: TGTGCCAGCAGTTTACTCGACGGTTTTGGAGGCTACACCTTC.

This rearrangement joins TRBV9 to TRBJ1-1; tentative D call: TRBD1 (6 bases). V was pared by 4 bases and J by 6 bases, with 10 bases between. In germline, CDR1 is SGDLS, CDR2 YYNGEE. The CDR3 runs to 12 residues. The CDR3 loop is CASSQDSPEAFF. The CDR3 coding sequence is TGTGCCAGCAGCCAGGACAGCCCTGAAGCTTTCTTT.

The chain has TRBV11-1 and TRBJ1-3; a weak D match, TRBD1 (5 bases). The V end lost 3 bases, the J end lost 0 bases, and 6 bases lay between the germline ends. The V gene's germline CDR1 is SGHAT and CDR2 FQDESV (reference sequence). The CDR3 covers 14 residues. For the CDR3, the DNA is TGTGCCAGCAGCTTGACAGCCTCTGGAAACACCATATATTTT. This sequence encodes CASSLTASGNTIYF.

The CDR3 sequence: CASSFPGETQYF. DNA of the CDR3: TGCGCCAGCAGCTTTCCGGGAGAGACCCAGTACTTC. This chain uses TRBV5-1 with TRBJ2-5; D is unclear. CDR3 length: 12 amino acids. Germline values: CDR1 SGHRS, CDR2 YFSETQ. Trimming stripped 2 bases from V and 4 bases from J, with 6 bases between.

J is TRBJ1-1 and V is TRBV5-1; D unresolved. The germline V and J ends were trimmed by 0 bases and 0 bases, with 12 bases remaining between them. Germline V CDR1 and CDR2: SGHRS, YFSETQ. The CDR3 is made up of 16 amino acids. The CDR3: CASSLATISLNTEAFF. The CDR3 DNA reads as TGCGCCAGCAGCTTGGCCACAATCTCGTTGAACACTGAAGCTTTCTTT.

The chain recombines TRBV6-1 with TRBJ2-3; possible D gene TRBD2, 5 bases. Trimming cost V 5 bases and J 0 bases, with 9 bases left between them. Germline V gene lookup returns CDR1 MNHNS and CDR2 SASEGT. CDR3 length equals 14 residues. Written as DNA, the CDR3 is TGTGCCAGCAGTCCCTGGACTAGCACAGATACGCAGTATTTT. It encodes CASSPWTSTDTQYF.

The rearrangement joins TRBV7-9 to TRBJ2-7, with TRBD1 matching over 11 bases. This CDR3 contains 15 residues. The J segment lost 4 bases and the V segment lost 4 bases, leaving 6 bases of the junction unmatched. CDR1 is SEHNR and CDR2 is FQNEAQ in the germline V gene (reference sequence). Here the CDR3 reads CASSSRGTGGYEQYF. CDR3 sequence (DNA): TGTGCCAGCAGCTCTCGTGGGACAGGGGGATACGAGCAGTACTTC. Combining the CDR3 with reference TRBV7-9 and TRBJ2-7 gives the whole variable domain DTGVSQNPRHKITKRGQNVTFRCDPISEHNRLYWYRQTLGQGPEFLTYFQNEAQLEKSRLLSDRFSAERPKGSFSTLEIQRTEQGDSAMYLCASSSRGTGGYEQYFGPGTRLTVT.

The rearrangement links TRBV9 to TRBJ1-1, with D maybe TRBD1 (5 bases). The germline V gene has CDR1 SGDLS and CDR2 YYNGEE. Deletions cut 4 bases from V and 11 bases from J, with 18 bases between. This CDR3 contains 13 residues. As DNA, the CDR3 is TGTGCCAGCAGCCAACAGACAGAAGGGAGGGCTTTCTTT. Translation gives CASSQQTEGRAFF.

This chain connects TRBV2 to TRBJ1-1; tentatively, D is TRBD1 (5 bases). There are 14 residues in the CDR3. CDR1 is SNHLY and CDR2 is FYNNEI in the germline V gene. The V gene lost 6 bases and the J gene lost 2 bases, with 13 bases spanning the gap. DNA of the CDR3: TGTGCCAGCAGGGGGTTGGGGGGAAACACTGAAGCTTTCTTT. Residues: CASRGLGGNTEAFF.

The V call is TRBV9, the J call TRBJ2-5, with D uncertain. V shed 6 bases and J shed 2 bases, with 17 bases lying between them. Germline CDR1 SGDLS, CDR2 YYNGEE. The CDR3 loop spans 15 amino acids. CDR3 amino acids: CASTRRSSEQETQYF. CDR3 DNA sequence: TGTGCCAGCACCCGCAGGAGTTCGGAGCAAGAGACCCAGTACTTC.

There are a few counts of this clone. J is TRBJ1-4 and V is TRBV7-9; D perhaps matches TRBD1 (6 bases). The V and J ends lost 1 base and 6 bases respectively, with 9 bases between them. The germline V gene has CDR1 SEHNR and CDR2 FQNEAQ (reference sequence). This CDR3 has 14 residues. CDR3 protein: CASSLVQGYEKLFF. The CDR3 DNA reads as TGTGCCAGCAGCTTAGTACAGGGCTATGAAAAACTGTTTTTT. Full variable domain (missing parts from reference TRBV7-9 and TRBJ1-4): DTGVSQNPRHKITKRGQNVTFRCDPISEHNRLYWYRQTLGQGPEFLTYFQNEAQLEKSRLLSDRFSAERPKGSFSTLEIQRTEQGDSAMYLCASSLVQGYEKLFFGSGTQLSVL.

The rearrangement links TRBV9 to TRBJ1-2; no clear D. This CDR3 comprises 15 residues. V was cut by 0 bases and J by 4 bases, with 13 bases left in between. CDR1 and CDR2 (germline): SGDLS, YYNGEE. The CDR3 here is CASSVDPRSSYGYTF. The CDR3, as DNA: TGTGCCAGCAGCGTAGACCCCCGGAGCTCCTATGGCTACACCTTC.

The V and J genes are TRBV4-2 and TRBJ2-7, with 7 bases matching TRBD2. Looked up from germline, CDR1 is LGHNA and CDR2 is YNFKEQ. The CDR3 runs 14 residues. V shed 5 bases, J shed 6 bases, and the junction held 10 bases outside the gene matches. The DNA for the CDR3 is TGTGCCAGCAGCTTGGTAAGGGCTAGCGGCGAGCAGTACGTC. Translating it yields CASSLVRASGEQYV.